This TCR beta chain was identified in a study of blood T cell repertoires in COVID-19 (dated by TCRdb to the early 2020s). Context from the whole study: Collaborator samples came from the United States, Italy and Spain and covered acute and convalescent phases of COVID-19. A de-identified subject ID, COVID-19 status, age in years and sex were almost always included in the sample metadata. Subjects who had been exposed to COVID-19, were actively infected with it, or had recovered from it provided the deeply sampled blood TCRbeta repertoires that made up the dataset. The material from the prospective study consisted of cDNA or gDNA derived from T cells, B-cell-depleted T cells, or PBMCs. The samples were drawn from two sources: the first 160 participants of the ongoing ImmuneRACE study, and approximately 1,300 subjects contributed by 6 global collaborators. HLA class I and class II types, where available, came from metadata supplied by the sample provider rather than from assay-based typing. The repertoires were released in a freely available public database meant as a resource for research on the immune response to SARS-CoV-2.

Collaborating institutions collected whole blood in K2EDTA tubes following their own protocols. For TCRbeta analysis, collaborators shipped samples in one of three forms: frozen whole blood, isolated PBMCs, or DNA extracted from either of those sample types. Broad study findings and their caveats: The quantity of clinical and demographic metadata differed by source and by participant and was supplied without curation.

V and J are trimmed by 0 bases and 12 bases, and the gene matches miss 4 bases of the junction. For CDR1 and CDR2, the germline V gene lists SGHTA and FQGTGA. The CDR3 sequence holds 15 residues, the cysteine and phenylalanine included. Of all the DNA, just the CDR3 is kept, 45 bases in frame from base 1. TCRbeta CDR3 regions were amplified from genomic DNA by means of the immunoSEQ Assay, a bias-controlled multiplex PCR. From the authors' description of their analysis: The number of nucleated cells in each sample was estimated from the amplification of reference gene primers within the assay. To quantify the absolute abundance of each unique TCRbeta CDR3 rearrangement, sequence reads were collapsed and filtered. Productive Simpson clonality was computed per sample as the square root of Simpson's diversity index over productive rearrangements. As stored in TCRdb, this immuneACCESS dataset retains in-frame rearrangements with V and J assigned. A fraction of the clones does not appear; measured against another copy, unresolved V genes explain less than half of the discrepancy, and the remainder lacks a known reason. From that table come the V and J calls and clone size; the DNA was used to work out D and trimming. This sample is represented by about 120,000 clones; 87% of them were singletons. 25% to 35% of the sample rests with the top ten.

About this clone itself: Its antigen is not yet known. Base qualities are missing; no much larger clone stands one base away.

The receptor comes from a woman in her 70s with acute or convalescent COVID-19. The rearrangement combines TRBV7-3 with TRBJ2-1; TRBD2 agrees with 14 junctional bases. The sequenced material came from peripheral blood. For the CDR3, the sequence is CASSLTGLAGESQFF. The DNA reads as follows: TGTGCCAGCAGCTTAACGGGACTAGCGGGGGAGTCGCAGTTCTTC.